This TCR beta chain came from a study of T cell responses to AZD1222 COVID-19 vaccine. Data came from immunoSEQ multiplex PCR; TCRdb stores just in-frame clones and leaves some out. The sample holds under 200,000 clones, approximately 95% seen once. The CDR3 is 16 amino acids. Germline lookup yields CDR1 MNHEY and CDR2 SVGAGI. V was pared by 0 bases and J by 7 bases, with 13 bases between. The sequencing used peripheral blood, collected on day 0 of AZD1222 vaccination. The receptor was derived from an adult in good health. This rearrangement joins TRBV6-5 to TRBJ1-6, with D possibly being TRBD1 (6 bases). Here the CDR3 reads CASSYSNRVGNSPLHF. As DNA, the CDR3 is TGTGCCAGCAGTTACTCTAACAGGGTAGGGAATTCACCCCTCCACTTT.